The 30 T cell receptor beta chains given below trace back to one sample, sequenced in a study of CD8 T cells in ankylosing spondylitis. TCRdb reanalysed the 5' RACE reads using MiXCR and keeps one entry per CDR3 protein. This sample carries roughly 200,000 distinct CDR3 sequences, around a quarter of them seen once, and the ten largest clones take under 7%. Sequenced sample: blood, either unsorted or a sorted T cell fraction (not recorded which). These receptors originate from a male donor with ankylosing spondylitis or in good health (not recorded which).

This clonotype was counted at least ten times. The CDR3 DNA is TGCGCCAGCAGCCAGCGACAGTCCTATGGCTACACCTTC. It encodes CASSQRQSYGYTF. The rearrangement uses TRBV4-3 and TRBJ1-2, with D maybe TRBD1 (5 bases). CDR3 length equals 13 residues. CDR1 is LGHNA, CDR2 YSLEER, per germline. The V end lost 3 bases, the J end lost 4 bases, and 9 bases lay between the germline ends.

As for this clonotype: A read error may explain this, as a much larger clone is one base away. V gene TRBV11-3 combines with J gene TRBJ1-1; 8 bases are a match to TRBD1. The CDR3 consists of 13 residues. The germline CDR1 and CDR2 sequences are SGHNT and YENEEA. CDR3 in DNA: TGTGCCAGCAGCCCGGTTACAGGGGGAACCGCAAGCTTT. It codes for CASSPVTGGTASF. The full variable domain, completed using reference TRBV11-3 and TRBJ1-1, is EAGVVQSPRYKIIEKKQPVAFWCNPISGHNTLYWYLQNLGQGPELLIRYENEEAVDDSQLPKDRFSAERLKGVDSTLKIQPAELGDSAVYLCASSPVTGGTASFGQGTRLTVV.

The chain combines TRBV28 with TRBJ2-1; D is perhaps TRBD2 (6 bases). CDR3 length: 14 residues. Germline values: CDR1 MDHEN, CDR2 SYDVKM. The germline V and J ends were trimmed by 4 bases and 4 bases, with 11 bases remaining between them. CDR3 sequence reads: CASSWASAYNEQFF. CDR3 sequence (DNA): TGTGCCAGCAGTTGGGCTAGCGCATACAATGAGCAGTTCTTC.

In this sample, this clonotype turned up a few times. The chain carries TRBV12-3 or TRBV12-4 and TRBJ2-5; 14 nucleotides align to TRBD2. The CDR3 is 17 amino acids. The trim removed 8 bases at V and 5 bases at J, leaving 13 bases unmatched. CDR3 residues: CASRGRLAGGPGETQYF. The CDR3 DNA is TGTGCCAGCCGGGGGAGACTAGCGGGAGGGCCTGGGGAGACCCAGTACTTC.

This chain links TRBV20-1 with TRBJ2-7; possible D gene TRBD1, 6 bases. Germline V CDR1 and CDR2: DFQATT, SNEGSKA (reference sequence). Trimming stripped 0 bases from V and 9 bases from J, with 21 bases between. The CDR3 spans 15 residues. CDR3 protein: CSARDPGQGTIWQYF. In DNA, the CDR3 is TGCAGTGCTAGAGATCCGGGGCAGGGGACGATTTGGCAGTACTTC.

In this sample, this clonotype turned up many times. This chain connects TRBV6-5 to TRBJ2-2, with TRBD1 matching 9 bases. Trimming cost V 2 bases and J 6 bases; bases outside gene matches: 7. The CDR3 covers 16 residues. Germline V gene sequence: CDR1 MNHEY, CDR2 SVGAGI. CDR3 bases: TGTGCCAGCAGTTACCCTGGGACAGGGAGGCCCGGGGAGCTGTTTTTT. It yields the protein CASSYPGTGRPGELFF.

This chain joins TRBV20-1 and TRBJ2-5; a possible D gene is TRBD2 (6 bases). V lost 3 bases, J lost 4 bases, and 9 bases lay in between. CDR1 is DFQATT and CDR2 is SNEGSKA in the germline V gene (reference sequence). The CDR3 runs 12 residues. CDR3 in amino acids: CSAREGGETQYF. DNA of the CDR3: TGCAGTGCTAGGGAGGGCGGAGAGACCCAGTACTTC.

The chain has TRBV6-1 and TRBJ2-3, with D possibly TRBD2 on 6 matching bases. The germline CDR1 and CDR2 sequences are MNHNS and SASEGT. The V and J ends lost 10 bases and 2 bases respectively, with 16 bases between them. The CDR3 extends over 14 amino acids. CDR3 coding DNA: TGTGCCACCTCCGCCGGACTACCCACAGATACGCAGTATTTT. This codes for CATSAGLPTDTQYF.

The chain recombines TRBV29-1 with TRBJ1-2, with 7 bases aligning to TRBD1. The J segment lost 8 bases and the V segment lost 1 base, leaving 4 bases of the junction unmatched. Germline CDR1 and CDR2: SQVTM and ANQGSEA. This CDR3 has 12 amino acids. CDR3 nucleotide sequence: TGCAGCGTTGAAGGACAGGGAGGCGGCTACACCTTC. It codes for CSVEGQGGGYTF. The entire variable domain, with the rest obtained from reference TRBV29-1 and TRBJ1-2, is as follows: SAVISQKPSRDICQRGTSLTIQCQVDSQVTMMFWYRQQPGQSLTLIATANQGSEATYESGFVIDKFPISRPNLTFSTLTVSNMSPEDSSIYLCSVEGQGGGYTFGSGTRLTVV.

This clonotype was seen at least ten times. V and J are TRBV12-3 or TRBV12-4 and TRBJ1-5; D is unclear. Trimming shortened V by 7 bases and J by 3 bases, and 10 bases separated the two germline ends. The CDR3 runs 13 residues. This CDR3 is CASTGTFNQPQHF. The CDR3 DNA is TGTGCCAGCACGGGCACTTTCAATCAGCCCCAGCATTTT.

The chain has TRBV5-1 and TRBJ2-3, with 13 nucleotides matching TRBD2. From germline, CDR1 is SGHRS and CDR2 YFSETQ. The CDR3 is made up of 17 amino acids. After removal of 7 bases from V and 1 base from J, the junction contained 9 bases not matched to a gene. DNA for the CDR3: TGCGCCAGCGGACGATCCGGACTAGCGGGAGGCACAGATACGCAGTATTTT. It translates to CASGRSGLAGGTDTQYF.

This clonotype is labeled as medium-sized. V is TRBV20-1 and J is TRBJ2-3; TRBD2 matches at 7 bases. Looked up from germline, CDR1 is DFQATT and CDR2 is SNEGSKA (reference sequence). The CDR3 runs to 12 residues. J gave up 5 bases and V 7 bases, and 6 bases lay outside the gene matches. CDR3 loop: CSVPGLKDTQYF. CDR3 in DNA: TGCAGTGTCCCGGGACTAAAAGATACGCAGTATTTT.

The chain combines TRBV20-1 with TRBJ2-1; 7 bases are shared with TRBD2. The J segment lost 2 bases and the V segment lost 1 base, leaving 5 bases of the junction unmatched. CDR1 and CDR2 from the germline V gene are DFQATT and SNEGSKA (reference sequence). CDR3 size: 15 residues. CDR3 loop: CSARAIGLAYNEQFF. The CDR3 DNA is TGCAGTGCTAGAGCTATCGGACTAGCCTACAATGAGCAGTTCTTC.

There are many counts of this clonotype. The chain combines TRBV18 with TRBJ2-1, with TRBD1 matching 7 bases. Germline trimming cut 4 bases from V and 3 bases from J; bases unmatched to any gene: 6. Germline V gives CDR1 KGHSH, CDR2 LQKENI. The CDR3 runs 15 residues. CDR3 sequence: CASSHETGYYNEQFF. The DNA of the CDR3 is TGTGCCAGCTCACACGAGACAGGGTACTACAATGAGCAGTTCTTC.

The chain has TRBV5-6 and TRBJ2-1; D is unresolved. Germline CDR1 SGHDT, CDR2 YYEEEE. This CDR3 region has 12 residues. Trimming took off 4 bases at V and 6 bases at J, with 8 bases between the two ends. The DNA for the CDR3 is TGTGCCAGCAGCGCCGGCCCCAATGAGCAGTTCTTC. Translation: CASSAGPNEQFF.

This clonotype showed up just a few times. The chain couples TRBV6-6 to TRBJ1-5; no clear D. V was shortened by 5 bases and J by 8 bases, with 13 bases between the two germline ends. This CDR3 region has 13 residues. The germline V gene has CDR1 MNHNY and CDR2 SVGAGI (reference sequence). The CDR3 sequence: CASSPLGLEPQHF. The CDR3 DNA is TGTGCCAGCAGTCCCCTGGGCCTGGAGCCCCAGCATTTT.

This clonotype was recorded at least ten times. V and J are TRBV10-3 and TRBJ2-7; D is undetermined. The ends were cut back, 4 bases at V and 3 bases at J, with 7 bases in the middle. The germline CDR1 and CDR2 sequences are ENHRY and SYGVKD. The CDR3 is 12 amino acids. The CDR3 coding sequence is TGTGCCATCAGTGGGGTGGGCTACGAGCAGTACTTC. This gives the protein CAISGVGYEQYF.

This clonotype was observed many times. V and J are TRBV11-1 and TRBJ1-1; D is unclear. The CDR3 is 14 residues long. The ends were cut back, 6 bases at V and 2 bases at J, with 13 bases in the middle. The germline CDR1 and CDR2 sequences are SGHAT and FQDESV (reference sequence). The CDR3 protein is CASRAGNANTEAFF. CDR3 DNA: TGTGCCAGCAGAGCCGGCAACGCTAACACTGAAGCTTTCTTT.

In this sample, this clonotype turned up once. The CDR3 sequence is CSARPGGSSGANVLTF. CDR3 in DNA: TGCAGTGCCAGGCCAGGGGGCAGCTCTGGGGCCAACGTCCTGACTTTC. The J gene is TRBJ2-6, the V gene TRBV20-1, with 8 bases lining up with TRBD1. Losses at the gene ends were 6 bases for V and 0 bases for J; bases not matched to a gene: 7. Germline V gives CDR1 DFQATT, CDR2 SNEGSKA (reference sequence). The CDR3 runs to 16 residues.

The genes are TRBV29-1 and TRBJ1-1; a weak D match, TRBD1 (5 bases). Between the trimmed V and J ends, which lost 6 bases and 2 bases, there was a span of 16 bases. Germline CDR1 is SQVTM and CDR2 is ANQGSEA. The CDR3 has 14 residues. DNA of the CDR3: TGCAGCGTGGACCCGACAGCGATCAACACTGAAGCTTTCTTT. Protein: CSVDPTAINTEAFF.

This clonotype was seen more than once but under ten times. The chain has TRBV5-1 and TRBJ2-3; the D gene is possibly TRBD2 (6 bases). The germline V gene has CDR1 SGHRS and CDR2 YFSETQ. The CDR3 runs 14 residues. V was clipped by 3 bases and J by 0 bases, with 8 bases between them. CDR3 sequence (DNA): TGCGCCAGCAGCTACGGGACTAGCACAGATACGCAGTATTTT. Amino acids: CASSYGTSTDTQYF.

This clonotype was detected ten times or more. This rearrangement joins TRBV7-3 to TRBJ2-3, with D unresolved. The germline gives CDR1 SGHTA, CDR2 FQGTGA. Trimming took off 6 bases at V and 0 bases at J, with 16 bases between the two ends. CDR3 length equals 16 residues. This chain's CDR3 is CASSQDRQASTDTQYF. In DNA, the CDR3 is TGTGCCAGCAGTCAAGACCGGCAGGCTAGCACAGATACGCAGTATTTT.

This clonotype was seen at least ten times. The chain links TRBV7-2 to TRBJ2-2, with unresolved D. The V gene's germline CDR1 is SGHTA and CDR2 FQGNSA. The CDR3 is 16 residues long. Trimming cost V 1 base and J 2 bases, with 11 bases left between them. CDR3: CASSLGVGINTGELFF. The CDR3 DNA reads as TGTGCCAGCAGCTTAGGCGTGGGCATAAACACCGGGGAGCTGTTTTTT.

This clonotype was found many times. J is TRBJ2-3 and V is TRBV5-1; possible D gene TRBD1, 6 bases. Trimming took 4 bases from V and 7 from J, leaving 13 bases between them. The CDR3 contains 13 residues. Germline lookup yields CDR1 SGHRS and CDR2 YFSETQ. The CDR3 reads CASSTPDRNTQYF. The CDR3 DNA sequence: TGCGCCAGCAGCACCCCGGACAGAAATACGCAGTATTTT.

The chain combines TRBV6-1 with TRBJ2-2, with 9 nucleotides matching TRBD1. CDR3 size: 15 residues. V dropped 6 bases and J dropped 7; count of bases not matched to a gene: 9. Germline CDR1 reads MNHNS; CDR2 reads SASEGT. The CDR3 coding sequence is TGTGCCAGCAGCCGGGGACAGGGTGCGGTCGGGGAGCTGTTTTTT. Translating gives CASSRGQGAVGELFF.

The gene calls are TRBV12-3 or TRBV12-4 and TRBJ2-7; TRBD1 might be the D (6 bases). Between the trimmed V and J ends, which lost 5 bases and 2 bases, there was a span of 10 bases. The CDR3 spans 13 residues. CDR3: CASSRQAAYEQYF. The DNA of the CDR3 is TGTGCCAGCAGTAGACAGGCGGCCTACGAGCAGTACTTC.

V is TRBV19 and J is TRBJ2-1; D gene uncertain. The CDR3 is 14 amino acids. Trimming stripped 5 bases from V and 4 bases from J, with 12 bases between. Germline assignment: CDR1 LNHDA and CDR2 SQIVND (reference sequence). The CDR3 nucleotides are TGTGCCAGTAGTCCTGGCTCGGCATACAATGAGCAGTTCTTC. Translating it yields CASSPGSAYNEQFF. The full variable domain, rest sourced from reference TRBV19 and TRBJ2-1, is DGGITQSPKYLFRKEGQNVTLSCEQNLNHDAMYWYRQDPGQGLRLIYYSQIVNDFQKGDIAEGYSVSREKKESFPLTVTSAQKNPTAFYLCASSPGSAYNEQFFGPGTRLTVL.

The sample holds many counts of this clonotype. The rearrangement links TRBV10-2 to TRBJ2-2; D gene uncertain. The CDR3 runs to 14 residues. The V end lost 2 bases, the J end lost 5 bases, and 9 bases lay between the germline ends. Per germline, CDR1 WSHSY and CDR2 SAAADI. CDR3 DNA sequence: TGCGCCAGCAGTGAGCTCGGAGTGACCGGGGAGCTGTTTTTT. Its protein is CASSELGVTGELFF.

This clonotype was detected only once. V is TRBV5-1 and J is TRBJ1-3; no clear D gene. This CDR3 has 15 amino acids. The germline V and J ends were trimmed by 0 bases and 4 bases, with 11 bases remaining between them. CDR1 SGHRS and CDR2 YFSETQ come from the germline V gene. The CDR3 DNA reads as TGCGCCAGCAGCTTGGCTCTAAGAGGAGGAAACACCATATATTTT. It encodes CASSLALRGGNTIYF.

This clonotype was found many times. CDR3 loop: CSVSSGTGELFF. CDR3 bases: TGCAGCGTTTCGTCGGGGACCGGGGAGCTGTTTTTT. This chain connects TRBV29-1 to TRBJ2-2, with a weak D call TRBD2 (5 bases). Germline CDR1 is SQVTM and CDR2 is ANQGSEA. This CDR3 contains 12 residues. Trimming left V 5 bases short and J 5 bases short, with 9 bases between.